This T cell receptor beta chain came from a study of T cells in narcolepsy. Background on the study: Donors had narcolepsy type 1 or type 2, or were healthy controls.

A note on this clone: Its cognate antigen is unknown.

Study-level points and caveats: Reportedly, autoreactive clonotypes were serially detected in patients' blood but not controls'. HCRT-specific and TRIB2-specific autoreactive clonotypes appeared among same-patient CSF and blood CD4+ clonotypes.

TCRdb's copy holds only in-frame clones and misses some; the assay was immunoSEQ multiplex PCR. The sample carries roughly 34,000 clones, roughly 80% recorded once. Trimming removed 5 bases from V and 10 bases from J; junction bases left unmatched: 11. The CDR3 length is 16 residues. The germline CDR1 and CDR2 sequences are SGHTA and FQGNSA. The V call is TRBV7-2, the J call TRBJ2-3, with 14 bases matching TRBD2. The clonotype was recovered from a human donor with narcolepsy. The sample taken for sequencing was CD45RA- memory CD4+ T cells from PBMCs. Here the CDR3 reads CASSLPSGLAGAAQYF. The DNA for the CDR3 is TGTGCCAGCAGCCTCCCCTCGGGACTAGCGGGGGCGGCGCAGTATTTT.